This T cell receptor beta chain emerged from a study of blood T cell repertoires in COVID-19. Across about two dozen US areas, participants ranged in age from roughly 18 to 95 years. Exposed enrollees encountered a COVID-19 case at some point within 2 weeks before study entry. The CDR3 has 14 amino acids. Germline V gene lookup returns CDR1 GTSNPN and CDR2 SVGIG (reference sequence). Losses at the gene ends were 8 bases for V and 6 bases for J; bases not matched to a gene: 10. Only in-frame clones appear in the TCRdb table, and some are missing; sequencing was by immunoSEQ multiplex PCR. The repertoire holds under 250,000 clones, with about 90% as singletons.

V is TRBV30 and J is TRBJ1-6; 7 nucleotides line up with TRBD1. Sequenced material: PBMCs or T cells enriched from blood (not recorded which). The sequence was collected from a woman aged 40 to 50 who had been exposed to COVID-19. In DNA, the CDR3 is TGTGCCGGATCGACAGGGTTCTTTAATTCACCCCTCCACTTT. Protein sequence: CAGSTGFFNSPLHF.